This T cell receptor (beta chain) is from a study of radiation and T cells in renal cell carcinoma. Findings and caveats of the study: From baseline, blood top tumor clonotypes peaked at 2 weeks post-radiation.

Turning to this clone: Its antigen remains unidentified.

Produced via immunoSEQ multiplex PCR; TCRdb's table is partial and in-frame only. Of around 100,000 clones listed, about 79% were seen once; the top ten hold less than 7.5%. The time point is: blood 4 weeks post-SBRT, at nephrectomy. Regarding treatment: 15 Gy SBRT to primary tumor, nephrectomy 4 weeks later. Nephrectomy followed 15 Gy stereotactic body radiation by 4 weeks. Clear cell pathology was present in this patient's renal cell carcinoma. This specimen was blood, taken from a patient whose treatment included radiotherapy and nephrectomy. The source of this sequence is a man in his fifties or sixties with renal cell carcinoma.

CDR3 nucleotides: TGCGCCAGCAGCTTGCGACAGGGGAACACTGAAGCTTTCTTT. Translated: CASSLRQGNTEAFF. The chain combines TRBV5-1 with TRBJ1-1, with 7 bases aligning to TRBD1. Germline values: CDR1 SGHRS, CDR2 YFSETQ. V dropped 1 base and J dropped 1; count of bases not matched to a gene: 1. The CDR3 contains 14 residues. Based on the CDR3 plus reference TRBV5-1 and TRBJ1-1, the full variable domain is KAGVTQTPRYLIKTRGQQVTLSCSPISGHRSVSWYQQTPGQGLQFLFEYFSETQRNKGNFPGRFSGRQFSNSRSEMNVSTLELGDSALYLCASSLRQGNTEAFFGQGTRLTVV.